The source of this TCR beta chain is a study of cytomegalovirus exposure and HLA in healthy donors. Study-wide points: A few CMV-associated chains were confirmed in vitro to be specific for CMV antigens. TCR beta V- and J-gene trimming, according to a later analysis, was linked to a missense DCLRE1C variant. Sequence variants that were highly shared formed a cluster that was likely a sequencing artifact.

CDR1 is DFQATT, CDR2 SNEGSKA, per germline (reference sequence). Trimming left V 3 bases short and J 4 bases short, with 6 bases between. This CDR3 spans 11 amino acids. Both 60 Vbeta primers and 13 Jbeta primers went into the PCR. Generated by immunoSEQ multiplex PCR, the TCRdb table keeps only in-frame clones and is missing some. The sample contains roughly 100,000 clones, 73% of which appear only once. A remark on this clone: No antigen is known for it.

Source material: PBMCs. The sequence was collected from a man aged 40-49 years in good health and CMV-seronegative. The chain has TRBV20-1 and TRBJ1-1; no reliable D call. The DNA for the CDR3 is TGCAGTGCTAGGAGGGTCACTGAAGCTTTCTTT. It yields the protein CSARRVTEAFF.